This T cell receptor (beta chain) was sequenced in a study of blood T cells in healthy people across ages. This CDR3 has 15 amino acids. Trimming removed 5 bases at V and 4 bases at J, with 21 bases between. Germline assignment: CDR1 SQVTM and CDR2 ANQGSEA. This clonotype was observed at least ten times. Sample-barcoded 5' priming and a J-beta primer mix drove a second PCR of about 7 to 11 cycles. MiXCR, applied by TCRdb to the 5' RACE reads, yields one record per CDR3 protein. The data hold about 1.6 million distinct CDR3 sequences, with roughly a third observed a single time. The sample was blood. The clonotype was recovered from a woman in her twenties or thirties in good health. The chain carries TRBV29-1 and TRBJ2-7; TRBD1 might be the D (6 bases). CDR3 in amino acids: CSVSQGSYPGYEQYF. CDR3 in DNA: TGCAGCGTTTCCCAGGGGTCCTATCCTGGTTACGAGCAGTACTTC.